This T cell receptor beta chain comes out of a study of blood T cell repertoires in COVID-19. About the study: The United States, Italy and Spain supplied acute and convalescent COVID-19 samples. PBMCs, B-cell-depleted T cells, or T cells were the source of the cDNA or gDNA that made up the material.

Germline-derived CDR1 and CDR2 are SGDLS and YYNGEE. The CDR3 is 12 amino acids. The ends were cut back, 3 bases at V and 8 bases at J, with 6 bases in the middle. Original data processing: Researchers report that nucleated cell counts were estimated from reference gene primer amplification. Assay: immunoSEQ multiplex PCR; the TCRdb copy retains only in-frame clones and omits some. V, J and clone size were drawn from that table, and D and trimming were deduced from the DNA. Found here are about 200,000 clones, around 86% of them singletons; the top ten hold approximately 6.1%. This clonotype was sampled from an older man with acute or convalescent COVID-19. The chain couples TRBV9 to TRBJ1-6; D is unclear. Sequencing input: peripheral blood. Written as DNA, the CDR3 is TGTGCCAGCAGCGCAGTGGATTCACCCCTCCACTTT. As protein: CASSAVDSPLHF.